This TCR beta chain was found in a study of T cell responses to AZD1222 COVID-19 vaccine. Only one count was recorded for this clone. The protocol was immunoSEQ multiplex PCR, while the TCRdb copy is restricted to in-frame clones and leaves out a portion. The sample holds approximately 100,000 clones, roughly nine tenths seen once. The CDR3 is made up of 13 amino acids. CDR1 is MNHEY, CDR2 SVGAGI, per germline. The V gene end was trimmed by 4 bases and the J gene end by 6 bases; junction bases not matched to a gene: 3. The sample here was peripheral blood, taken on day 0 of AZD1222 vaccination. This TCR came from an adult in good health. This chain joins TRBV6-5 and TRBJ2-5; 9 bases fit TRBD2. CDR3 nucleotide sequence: TGTGCCAGCAGTTTTAGCGGGGGAAAGACCCAGTACTTC. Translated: CASSFSGGKTQYF.